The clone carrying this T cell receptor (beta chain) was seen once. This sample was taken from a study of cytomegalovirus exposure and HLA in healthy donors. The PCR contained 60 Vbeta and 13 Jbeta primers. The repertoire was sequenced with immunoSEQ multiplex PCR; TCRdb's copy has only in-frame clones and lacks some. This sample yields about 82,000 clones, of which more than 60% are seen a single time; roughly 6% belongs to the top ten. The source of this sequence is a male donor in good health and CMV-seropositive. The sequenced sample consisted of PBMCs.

CDR3 sequence: CASSLQSSGNTIYF. The DNA of the CDR3 is TGTGCCAGCAGCTTGCAGTCGTCTGGAAACACCATATATTTT. V usage is TRBV11-2 and J usage is TRBJ1-3, with no clear D. The CDR3 has 14 amino acids. Germline CDR1 reads SGHAT; CDR2 reads FQNNGV. The ends were cut back, 3 bases at V and 1 base at J, with 7 bases in the middle.